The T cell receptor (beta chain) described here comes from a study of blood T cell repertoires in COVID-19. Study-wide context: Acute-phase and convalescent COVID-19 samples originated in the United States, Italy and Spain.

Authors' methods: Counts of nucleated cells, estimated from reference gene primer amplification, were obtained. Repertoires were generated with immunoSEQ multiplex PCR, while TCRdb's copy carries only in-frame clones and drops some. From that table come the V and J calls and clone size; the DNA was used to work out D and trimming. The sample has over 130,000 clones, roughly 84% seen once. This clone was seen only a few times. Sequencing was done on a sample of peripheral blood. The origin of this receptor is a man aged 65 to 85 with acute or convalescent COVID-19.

CDR3 nucleotide sequence: TGTGCCAGTAGGCCGGGACTAGGTCGCACAGATACGCAGTATTTT. Protein sequence: CASRPGLGRTDTQYF. The chain recombines TRBV19 with TRBJ2-3; 8 bases match TRBD2. This CDR3 is 15 amino acids long. V gave up 6 bases and J gave up 1 base; unmatched junction bases: 6. The germline gives CDR1 LNHDA, CDR2 SQIVND (reference sequence).